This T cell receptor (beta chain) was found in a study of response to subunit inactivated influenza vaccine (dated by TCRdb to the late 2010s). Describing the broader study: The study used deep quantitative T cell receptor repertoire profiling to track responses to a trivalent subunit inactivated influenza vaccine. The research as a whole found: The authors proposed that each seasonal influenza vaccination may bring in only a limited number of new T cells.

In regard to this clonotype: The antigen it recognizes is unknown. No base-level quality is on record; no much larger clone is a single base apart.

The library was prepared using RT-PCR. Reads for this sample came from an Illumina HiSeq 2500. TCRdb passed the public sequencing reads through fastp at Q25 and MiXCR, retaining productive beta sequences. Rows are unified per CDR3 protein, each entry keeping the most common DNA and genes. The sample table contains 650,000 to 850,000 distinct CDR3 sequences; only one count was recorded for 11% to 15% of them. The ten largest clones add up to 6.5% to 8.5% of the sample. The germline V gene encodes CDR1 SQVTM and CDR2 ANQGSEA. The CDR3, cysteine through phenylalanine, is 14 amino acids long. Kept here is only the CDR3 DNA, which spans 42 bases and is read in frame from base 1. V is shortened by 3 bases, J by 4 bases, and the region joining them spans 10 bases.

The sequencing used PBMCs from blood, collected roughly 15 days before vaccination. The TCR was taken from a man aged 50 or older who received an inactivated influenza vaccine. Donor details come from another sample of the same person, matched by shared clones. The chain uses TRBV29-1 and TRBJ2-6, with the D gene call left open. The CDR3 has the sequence CSVEDGSGANVLTF. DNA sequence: TGCAGCGTTGAGGATGGGTCCGGGGCCAACGTCCTGACTTTC.